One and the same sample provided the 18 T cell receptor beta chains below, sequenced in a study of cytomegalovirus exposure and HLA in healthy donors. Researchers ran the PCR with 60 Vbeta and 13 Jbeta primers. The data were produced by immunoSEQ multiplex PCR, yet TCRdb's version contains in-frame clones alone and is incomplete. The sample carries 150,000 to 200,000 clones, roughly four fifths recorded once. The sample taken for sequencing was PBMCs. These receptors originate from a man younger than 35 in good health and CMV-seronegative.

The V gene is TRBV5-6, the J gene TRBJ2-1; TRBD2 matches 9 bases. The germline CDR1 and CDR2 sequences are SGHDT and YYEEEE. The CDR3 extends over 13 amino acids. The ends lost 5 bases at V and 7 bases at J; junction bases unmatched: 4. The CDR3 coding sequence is TGTGCCAGCAGAGCGGGGGGCGGTAATGAGCAGTTCTTC. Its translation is CASRAGGGNEQFF. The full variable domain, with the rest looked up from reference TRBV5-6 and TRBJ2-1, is DAGVTQSPTHLIKTRGQQVTLRCSPKSGHDTVSWYQQALGQGPQFIFQYYEEEERQRGNFPDRFSGHQFPNYSSELNVNALLLGDSALYLCASRAGGGNEQFFGPGTRLTVL.

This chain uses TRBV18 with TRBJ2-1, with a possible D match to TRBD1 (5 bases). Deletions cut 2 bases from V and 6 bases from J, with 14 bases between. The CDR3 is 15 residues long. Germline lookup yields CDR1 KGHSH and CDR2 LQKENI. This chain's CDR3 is CASSPTAGLGNEQFF. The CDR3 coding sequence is TGTGCCAGCTCACCAACGGCAGGGCTGGGCAATGAGCAGTTCTTC. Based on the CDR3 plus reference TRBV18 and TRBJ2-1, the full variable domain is NAGVMQNPRHLVRRRGQEARLRCSPMKGHSHVYWYRQLPEEGLKFMVYLQKENIIDESGMPKERFSAEFPKEGPSILRIQQVVRGDSAAYFCASSPTAGLGNEQFFGPGTRLTVL.

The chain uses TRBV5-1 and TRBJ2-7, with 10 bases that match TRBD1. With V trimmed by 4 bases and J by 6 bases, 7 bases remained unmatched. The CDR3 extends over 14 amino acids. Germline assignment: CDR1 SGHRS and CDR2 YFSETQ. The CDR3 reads CASSAGDRGSEQYF. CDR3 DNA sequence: TGCGCCAGCAGCGCAGGGGACAGGGGAAGCGAGCAGTACTTC.

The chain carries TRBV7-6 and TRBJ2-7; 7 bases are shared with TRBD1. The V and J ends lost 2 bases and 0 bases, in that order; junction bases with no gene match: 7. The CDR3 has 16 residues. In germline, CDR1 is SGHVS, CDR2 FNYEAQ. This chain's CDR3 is CASSLKGRGSSYEQYF. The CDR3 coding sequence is TGTGCCAGCAGCTTAAAGGGCAGGGGGAGCTCCTACGAGCAGTACTTC.

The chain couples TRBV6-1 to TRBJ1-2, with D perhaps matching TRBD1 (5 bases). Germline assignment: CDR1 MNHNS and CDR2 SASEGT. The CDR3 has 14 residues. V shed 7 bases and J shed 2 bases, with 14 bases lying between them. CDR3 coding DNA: TGTGCCAGCAAAACACAGGTTTCCAACTATGGCTACACCTTC. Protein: CASKTQVSNYGYTF.

The CDR3 reads CASSVRGDTQYF. CDR3 sequence (DNA): TGTGCCAGCAGTGTTCGAGGGGATACGCAGTATTTT. The chain combines TRBV6-1 with TRBJ2-3, with D possibly TRBD2 on 5 matching bases. The V and J ends lost 4 bases and 6 bases respectively, with 8 bases between them. The CDR3 extends over 12 amino acids. Germline values: CDR1 MNHNS, CDR2 SASEGT.

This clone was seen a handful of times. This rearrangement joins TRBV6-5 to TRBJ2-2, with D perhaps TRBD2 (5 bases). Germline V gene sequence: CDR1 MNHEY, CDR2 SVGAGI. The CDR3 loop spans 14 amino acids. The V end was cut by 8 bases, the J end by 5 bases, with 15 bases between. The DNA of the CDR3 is TGTGCCAGCTCGACGGAGGAGGTTACCGGGGAGCTGTTTTTT. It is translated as CASSTEEVTGELFF.

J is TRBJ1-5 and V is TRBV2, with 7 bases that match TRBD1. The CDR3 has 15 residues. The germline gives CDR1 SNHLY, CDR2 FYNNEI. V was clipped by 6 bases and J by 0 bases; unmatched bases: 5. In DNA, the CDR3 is TGTGCCAGCAGGGGACAGTCATATAGCAATCAGCCCCAGCATTTT. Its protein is CASRGQSYSNQPQHF.

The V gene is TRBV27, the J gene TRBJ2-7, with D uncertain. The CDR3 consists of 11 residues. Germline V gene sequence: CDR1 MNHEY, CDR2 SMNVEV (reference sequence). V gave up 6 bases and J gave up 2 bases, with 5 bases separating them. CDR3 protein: CASRLTYEQYF. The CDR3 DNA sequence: TGTGCCAGCAGACTGACCTACGAGCAGTACTTC.

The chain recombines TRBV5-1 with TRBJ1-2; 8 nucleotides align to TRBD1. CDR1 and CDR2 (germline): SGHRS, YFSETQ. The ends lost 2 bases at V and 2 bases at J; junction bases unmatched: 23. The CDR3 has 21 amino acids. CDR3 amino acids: CASSFIVVQGAKSGSNYGYTF. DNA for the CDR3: TGCGCCAGCAGCTTCATTGTCGTGCAGGGGGCGAAGTCTGGGTCGAACTATGGCTACACCTTC.

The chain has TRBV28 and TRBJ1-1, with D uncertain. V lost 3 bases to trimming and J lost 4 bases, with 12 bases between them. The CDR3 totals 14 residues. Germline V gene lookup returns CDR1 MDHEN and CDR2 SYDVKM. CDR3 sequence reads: CASSFEERLTEAFF. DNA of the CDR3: TGTGCCAGCAGTTTCGAGGAGCGGCTCACTGAAGCTTTCTTT.

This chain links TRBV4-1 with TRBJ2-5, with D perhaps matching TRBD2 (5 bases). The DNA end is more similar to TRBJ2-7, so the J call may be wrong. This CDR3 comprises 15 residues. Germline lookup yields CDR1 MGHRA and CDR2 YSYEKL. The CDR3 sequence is CASSQEDRTGGEQYF. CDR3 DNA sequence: TGCGCCAGCAGCCAAGAAGACCGCACCGGAGGCGAGCAGTACTTC.

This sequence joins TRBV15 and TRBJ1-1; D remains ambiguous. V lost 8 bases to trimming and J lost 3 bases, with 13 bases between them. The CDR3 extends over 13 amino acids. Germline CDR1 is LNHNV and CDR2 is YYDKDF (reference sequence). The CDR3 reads CATRPPGDTEAFF. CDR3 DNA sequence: TGTGCCACCCGTCCTCCCGGGGACACTGAAGCTTTCTTT.

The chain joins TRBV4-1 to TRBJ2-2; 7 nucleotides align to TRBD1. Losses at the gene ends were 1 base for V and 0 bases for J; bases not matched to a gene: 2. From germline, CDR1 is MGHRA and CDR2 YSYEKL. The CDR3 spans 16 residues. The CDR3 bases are TGCGCCAGCAGCCAAGTTGGGACAGCGAACACCGGGGAGCTGTTTTTT. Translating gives CASSQVGTANTGELFF.

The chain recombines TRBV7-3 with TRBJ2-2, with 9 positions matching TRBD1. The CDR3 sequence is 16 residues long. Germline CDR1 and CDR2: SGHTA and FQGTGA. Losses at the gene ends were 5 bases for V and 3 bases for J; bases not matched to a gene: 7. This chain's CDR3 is CASSQTGGLDTGELFF. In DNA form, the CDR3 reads TGTGCCAGCAGCCAGACAGGGGGATTGGACACCGGGGAGCTGTTTTTT.

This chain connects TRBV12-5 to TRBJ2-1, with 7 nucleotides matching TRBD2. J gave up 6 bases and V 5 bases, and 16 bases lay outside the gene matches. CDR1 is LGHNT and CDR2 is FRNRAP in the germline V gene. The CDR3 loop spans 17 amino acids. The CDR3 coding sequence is TGTGCTAGTGGTCTCCCTAGGACGAGCGGGGACCCCAATGAGCAGTTCTTC. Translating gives CASGLPRTSGDPNEQFF.

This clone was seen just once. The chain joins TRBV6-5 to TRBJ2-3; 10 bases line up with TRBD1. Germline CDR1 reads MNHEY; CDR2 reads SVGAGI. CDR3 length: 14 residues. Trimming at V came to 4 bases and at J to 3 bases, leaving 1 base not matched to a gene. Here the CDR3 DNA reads TGTGCCAGCAGTTGGGACAGGGGAACAGATACGCAGTATTTT. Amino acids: CASSWDRGTDTQYF.

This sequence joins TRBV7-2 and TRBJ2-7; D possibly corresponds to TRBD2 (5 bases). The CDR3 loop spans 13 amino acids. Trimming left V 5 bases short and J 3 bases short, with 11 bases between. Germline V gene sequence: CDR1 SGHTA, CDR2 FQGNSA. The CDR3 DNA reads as TGTGCCAGCAGCGTCGGGGTGAACTACGAGCAGTACTTC. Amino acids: CASSVGVNYEQYF.